This TCR beta chain emerged from a study of blood T cell repertoires in COVID-19 (dated by TCRdb to about 2020). As for the study more broadly: Samples covering the acute and convalescent phases of COVID-19 were provided by collaborators in the United States, Italy and Spain. Sample metadata almost always included a de-identified subject ID, COVID-19 status, age in years and sex. Samples came from the ongoing ImmuneRACE study (first 160 participants) plus 1,254 subjects from 6 global collaborators. Where HLA class I and class II types were available, the types were taken from metadata supplied by the sample provider, not from assay-based typing. The repertoires were made available in a free public database intended to serve as a resource for research on the immune response to SARS-CoV-2. The prospective study material was composed of cDNA or gDNA derived from T cells, B-cell-depleted T cells, or PBMCs. The dataset comprised deeply sampled blood TCRbeta repertoires from subjects exposed to, actively infected with, or recovered from COVID-19.

Note on this clone: No antigen is known for it. No per-base quality is available; no much larger clone lies one base away.

At the junction V is shortened by 1 base and J by 3 bases; bases outside the gene matches: 0. From the cysteine through the phenylalanine, the CDR3 covers 15 amino acids. CDR3 DNA only is kept here, 45 bases in frame from base 1. CDR1 and CDR2, looked up from the germline V gene (reference sequence), are LNHNV and YYDKDF. TCRbeta CDR3 regions were amplified from genomic DNA by means of the immunoSEQ Assay, a bias-controlled multiplex PCR. The original methods were these. Within the assay, amplification of reference gene primers was used to estimate how many nucleated cells each sample contained. Sequence reads were collapsed and filtered to measure the absolute abundance of every unique TCRbeta CDR3 rearrangement. For each sample, productive Simpson clonality was calculated by taking the square root of Simpson's diversity index across productive rearrangements. Held by TCRdb, this immuneACCESS table contains in-frame sequences only and omits some clones. Under half of the omission traces to an unresolved V gene where checked; the cause of the rest is unknown. Clone size and the V and J calls come from that table; the DNA yielded D and trimming. Within this sample are approximately 55,000 clones, with more than 70% of them counted one time only. The ten largest make up about 20% of the sample.

In Seattle, one collaborating source enrolled patients while the infection was active and tracked those patients longitudinally over the course of disease. The collaborating institutions used their own protocols to collect whole blood in K2EDTA tubes. For TCRbeta analysis, collaborators shipped samples as frozen whole blood, isolated PBMCs, or DNA extracted from either of those sample types. What the authors observed across the whole study: The quantity of clinical and demographic metadata differed by source and by participant and was supplied without curation.

The chain is encoded by TRBV15 joined to TRBJ2-2; 9 central bases correspond to TRBD1. Sequencing input: peripheral blood. This receptor was taken from a man aged 25 to 40 with COVID-19, enrolled during active disease. The CDR3 protein: CATSRGTGDTGELFF. In nucleotides, the sequence is TGTGCCACCAGCAGAGGGACAGGGGACACCGGGGAGCTGTTTTTT.